The clone carrying this TCR beta chain has just one count. V was clipped by 0 bases and J by 3 bases, with 10 bases between them. Germline values: CDR1 SGDLS, CDR2 YYNGEE. This CDR3 spans 15 amino acids. Only in-frame clones appear in the TCRdb table, and some are missing; sequencing was by immunoSEQ multiplex PCR. Of fewer than 85,000 clones in the sample, about 80% were seen once. This record comes from a study of blood T cell repertoires in COVID-19. The source of this sequence is a man in his 60s with active or convalescent COVID-19. This sequence joins TRBV9 and TRBJ1-3; D not resolved. Sequenced input: peripheral blood. The CDR3: CASSVGLEGGNTIYF. DNA for the CDR3: TGTGCCAGCAGCGTAGGTTTAGAGGGTGGAAACACCATATATTTT.